This passage covers 26 T cell receptor beta chains from one sample sequenced in a study of control samples from healthy donors and cancer patients. Libraries were prepared by immunoSEQ multiplex PCR; TCRdb keeps only in-frame clonotypes and omits some of them. Among 100,000 to 150,000 clones, about nine tenths were seen once, and the ten largest hold 2% to 2.5%. The material sequenced was blood. These receptors came from a man younger than 35 in good health.

The rearrangement joins TRBV7-2 to TRBJ2-1; TRBD2 matches at 13 bases. The CDR3 covers 17 residues. Germline CDR1 is SGHTA and CDR2 is FQGNSA. V trimming: 1 base; J trimming: 7 bases; junction bases outside the gene matches: 7. The CDR3 bases are TGTGCCAGCAGCTTAGGGGTGCCGGGACTAGCGGGAAATGAGCAGTTCTTC. Its translation: CASSLGVPGLAGNEQFF. The full variable domain, its missing parts supplied by reference TRBV7-2 and TRBJ2-1, is GAGVSQSPSNKVTEKGKDVELRCDPISGHTALYWYRQSLGQGLEFLIYFQGNSAPDKSGLPSDRFSAERTGGSVSTLTIQRTQQEDSAVYLCASSLGVPGLAGNEQFFGPGTRLTVL.

This chain joins TRBV19 and TRBJ1-4, with TRBD1 identical over 9 bases. V dropped 7 bases and J dropped 5; count of bases not matched to a gene: 5. The V gene's germline CDR1 is LNHDA and CDR2 SQIVND (reference sequence). The CDR3 is 14 residues long. CDR3 sequence reads: CASTTGTGNEKLFF. The CDR3 DNA is TGTGCCAGTACCACCGGGACAGGGAATGAAAAACTGTTTTTT.

The chain employs TRBV6-1 and TRBJ2-5, with D maybe TRBD1 (6 bases). V was shortened by 0 bases and J by 1 base, with 6 bases between the two germline ends. The CDR3 sequence is 14 residues long. Germline V gene data show CDR1 as MNHNS and CDR2 as SASEGT. The chain's CDR3 is CASSEAGAQETQYF. The CDR3 bases are TGTGCCAGCAGTGAAGCGGGGGCCCAAGAGACCCAGTACTTC.

The chain has TRBV5-1 and TRBJ2-1; tentatively, D is TRBD1 or TRBD2 (5 bases each). Looked up from germline, CDR1 is SGHRS and CDR2 is YFSETQ. The V gene lost 1 base and the J gene lost 12 bases, with 20 bases spanning the gap. The CDR3 consists of 15 residues. CDR3 sequence (DNA): TGCGCCAGCAGCTTGTTTGACGAGGGGCTGAGCGGGCAGTTCTTC. Residues: CASSLFDEGLSGQFF. Supplemented by reference TRBV5-1 and TRBJ2-1, the full variable domain reads KAGVTQTPRYLIKTRGQQVTLSCSPISGHRSVSWYQQTPGQGLQFLFEYFSETQRNKGNFPGRFSGRQFSNSRSEMNVSTLELGDSALYLCASSLFDEGLSGQFFGPGTRLTVL.

The chain carries TRBV3-1 (or the pseudogene TRBV3-2) and TRBJ2-5, with TRBD2 identical over 14 bases. J was trimmed by 5 bases and V by 4 bases; bases with no gene match: 6. Germline values: CDR1 LGHDT, CDR2 YNNKEL (reference sequence). This CDR3 region has 16 residues. CDR3 amino acids: CASSLGTSGGRETQYF. CDR3 nucleotides: TGTGCCAGCAGCCTCGGGACTAGCGGGGGACGGGAGACCCAGTACTTC.

V gene TRBV9 combines with J gene TRBJ1-1; a possible D gene is TRBD1 (6 bases). Per the germline V gene, CDR1 is SGDLS and CDR2 is YYNGEE. This CDR3 is built from 14 residues. Trimming took off 0 bases at V and 6 bases at J, with 12 bases between the two ends. CDR3 bases: TGTGCCAGCAGCGTAGGGCAGGGGTTCCCTGAAGCTTTCTTT. Encoded protein: CASSVGQGFPEAFF.

V usage is TRBV5-1 and J usage is TRBJ2-1; 16 bases match TRBD2. J lost 8 bases, V lost 4 bases, and 9 bases had no gene match. The CDR3 loop spans 17 amino acids. Germline V gene data show CDR1 as SGHRS and CDR2 as YFSETQ. CDR3 bases: TGCGCCAGCAGCGTCGGGACTAGCGGGGGGGCAGCTGATGAGCAGTTCTTC. This gives the protein CASSVGTSGGAADEQFF.

The chain carries TRBV28 and TRBJ2-4; maybe TRBD2 (7 bases). V lost 5 bases and J lost 5, with 10 bases in between. The CDR3 has 13 residues. From germline, CDR1 is MDHEN and CDR2 SYDVKM. This chain's CDR3 is CASSRGGENIQYF. CDR3 coding DNA: TGTGCCAGCAGTCGAGGGGGGGAAAACATTCAGTACTTC.

The chain uses TRBV14 and TRBJ2-5; D is possibly TRBD2 (7 bases). Per germline, CDR1 SGHDN and CDR2 FVKESK. The germline V and J ends were trimmed by 0 bases and 1 base, with 9 bases remaining between them. The CDR3 has 15 residues. CDR3 in DNA: TGTGCCAGCAGCCAAGATCGGGGGGCCCAAGAGACCCAGTACTTC. Translating gives CASSQDRGAQETQYF.

This clone appeared a single time. The rearrangement joins TRBV5-4 to TRBJ2-1, with TRBD1 as a possible D gene (6 bases). Per the germline V gene, CDR1 is SGHNT and CDR2 is YYREEE (reference sequence). The germline V and J ends were trimmed by 0 bases and 5 bases, with 15 bases remaining between them. The CDR3 covers 16 residues. Here the CDR3 reads CASSLEPAGVNNEQFF. The CDR3 DNA sequence: TGTGCCAGCAGCTTGGAACCCGCAGGGGTTAACAATGAGCAGTTCTTC.

This sequence joins TRBV7-6 and TRBJ2-1, with D possibly matching TRBD1 (7 bases). Germline lookup yields CDR1 SGHVS and CDR2 FNYEAQ. The V and J ends lost 2 bases and 5 bases respectively, with 13 bases between them. The CDR3 totals 15 residues. Here the CDR3 reads CASSLMQGGNNEQFF. Written as DNA, the CDR3 is TGTGCCAGCAGCTTAATGCAGGGGGGAAACAATGAGCAGTTCTTC. The full variable domain, its missing parts supplied by reference TRBV7-6 and TRBJ2-1, is GAGVSQSPRYKVTKRGQDVALRCDPISGHVSLYWYRQALGQGPEFLTYFNYEAQQDKSGLPNDRFSAERPEGSISTLTIQRTEQRDSAMYRCASSLMQGGNNEQFFGPGTRLTVL.

The chain couples TRBV28 to TRBJ1-1; D is perhaps TRBD1 (5 bases). Germline V lookup: CDR1 MDHEN, CDR2 SYDVKM. Trimming left V 2 bases short and J 3 bases short, with 22 bases between. The CDR3 runs to 18 residues. The DNA of the CDR3 is TGTGCCAGCAGTTTAACGGTATTCGGGAGCCAACAGGACACTGAAGCTTTCTTT. Its protein product is CASSLTVFGSQQDTEAFF.

The sample holds one count of this clone. The rearrangement links TRBV28 to TRBJ1-6; the D is unclear. Looked up from germline, CDR1 is MDHEN and CDR2 is SYDVKM. The CDR3 loop spans 14 amino acids. Trimming took off 3 bases at V and 7 bases at J, with 10 bases between the two ends. CDR3 sequence: CASSFSPANSPLHF. DNA for the CDR3: TGTGCCAGCAGTTTCTCGCCCGCCAATTCACCCCTCCACTTT.

This clone was seen only a few times. The CDR3 coding sequence is TGTGCCAGCAGTTCCCCCTCGACAGGGTGGTCCGGGGAGCTGTTTTTT. This sequence encodes CASSSPSTGWSGELFF. The V gene is TRBV28, the J gene TRBJ2-2, with 7 bases fitting TRBD1. The CDR3 has 16 residues. CDR1 is MDHEN, CDR2 SYDVKM, per germline. Trimming cost V 4 bases and J 6 bases; bases outside gene matches: 11.

In its sample, this clone was seen once. The V call is TRBV12-3 or TRBV12-4, the J call TRBJ2-5; no clear D gene. CDR3 size: 13 residues. Trimming stripped 3 bases from V and 3 bases from J, with 8 bases between. The CDR3 loop reads CASSLLKEETQYF. CDR3 sequence (DNA): TGTGCCAGCAGTTTGTTGAAAGAAGAGACCCAGTACTTC.

The CDR3: CASRPLSGGSDNEQFF. The DNA of the CDR3 is TGTGCCAGCAGACCCTTAAGCGGGGGTTCAGACAATGAGCAGTTCTTC. The chain employs TRBV6-6 and TRBJ2-1; 8 bases map to TRBD2. V shed 6 bases and J 5 bases; nucleotides not matched to a gene: 12. This CDR3 is 16 amino acids long. Germline-derived CDR1 and CDR2 are MNHNY and SVGAGI (reference sequence).

Note on this clone: One junction end disagrees with the germline gene, perhaps due to a read error. The V and J genes are TRBV6-4 and TRBJ1-5; 8 bases fit TRBD1. Germline V gene sequence: CDR1 MRHNA, CDR2 SNTAGT. This CDR3 spans 15 amino acids. CDR3 in DNA: TGTGCCGGCAGTGACTCGACAGGGGGCAATCAGCCCCAGCATTTT. Translated: CAGSDSTGGNQPQHF.

V is TRBV28 and J is TRBJ2-3; D may be TRBD2 (7 bases). V was shortened by 3 bases and J by 0 bases, with 16 bases between the two germline ends. Per the germline V gene, CDR1 is MDHEN and CDR2 is SYDVKM. The CDR3 runs to 17 residues. CDR3 residues: CASSFRGAGPSTDTQYF. The CDR3 coding sequence is TGTGCCAGCAGTTTCCGGGGGGCGGGGCCTAGCACAGATACGCAGTATTTT.

This clone was observed a handful of times. The chain uses TRBV3-1 (or the pseudogene TRBV3-2) and TRBJ1-3; the D is unclear. The V gene's germline CDR1 is LGHDT and CDR2 YNNKEL (reference sequence). Trimming pared 2 bases from V and 0 bases from J, leaving 5 bases between. There are 14 residues in the CDR3. The DNA for the CDR3 is TGTGCCAGCAGCCAAACAGTCTCTGGAAACACCATATATTTT. Amino acids: CASSQTVSGNTIYF.

CDR3 bases: TGTGCCAGCAGTCCCGGGGGGCCCTACGAGCAGTACTTC. Its translation is CASSPGGPYEQYF. V and J are TRBV27 and TRBJ2-7, with D possibly TRBD2 on 7 matching bases. CDR3 size: 13 residues. CDR1 is MNHEY and CDR2 is SMNVEV in the germline V gene (reference sequence). With 5 bases removed from V and 2 bases from J, the gap between germline ends came to 10 bases.

V gene TRBV3-1 (or the pseudogene TRBV3-2) combines with J gene TRBJ2-5; 13 bases fit TRBD2. Germline CDR1 is LGHDT and CDR2 is YNNKEL (reference sequence). V shed 0 bases and J 3 bases; nucleotides not matched to a gene: 7. The CDR3 is made up of 18 amino acids. CDR3 in amino acids: CASSQDMGTSGTKETQYF. The CDR3 nucleotides are TGTGCCAGCAGCCAAGATATGGGGACTAGCGGGACTAAAGAGACCCAGTACTTC.

This clone was detected only once. Other DNA sequences of this sample code for an identical CDR3. This chain uses TRBV12-3 or TRBV12-4 with TRBJ1-4; D not certain. The CDR3 is made up of 11 amino acids. The V gene lost 3 bases and the J gene lost 8 bases, with 4 bases spanning the gap. CDR3 amino acids: CASSLGEKLFF. CDR3 nucleotides: TGTGCCAGCAGTTTGGGAGAAAAACTGTTTTTT.

V usage is TRBV24-1 and J usage is TRBJ2-2; no reliable D call. In germline, CDR1 is KGHDR, CDR2 SFDVKD. This CDR3 has 14 residues. Deletions cut 3 bases from V and 2 bases from J, with 6 bases between. The CDR3 DNA is TGTGCCACCAGTGATGTACAAAACACCGGGGAGCTGTTTTTT. Protein: CATSDVQNTGELFF.

The chain joins TRBV4-1 to TRBJ2-2; TRBD2 is a possible D gene (6 bases). Germline V gene sequence: CDR1 MGHRA, CDR2 YSYEKL. This CDR3 has 17 amino acids. The ends were cut back, 1 base at V and 1 base at J, with 13 bases in the middle. The CDR3 DNA is TGCGCCAGCAGCCAAGGTGTACGGGGGAGGAACACCGGGGAGCTGTTTTTT. This gives the protein CASSQGVRGRNTGELFF.

The chain carries TRBV6-1 and TRBJ2-3, with 8 bases lining up with TRBD1. Germline lookup yields CDR1 MNHNS and CDR2 SASEGT. CDR3 length equals 16 residues. J gave up 5 bases and V 3 bases, and 10 bases lay outside the gene matches. DNA for the CDR3: TGTGCCAGCAGTGACGTGGCAGGGGGCTTGGGAGATACGCAGTATTTT. It specifies CASSDVAGGLGDTQYF.

The V gene is TRBV9, the J gene TRBJ1-5; 9 bases are shared with TRBD1. Germline V gives CDR1 SGDLS, CDR2 YYNGEE. This CDR3 has 15 amino acids. V gave up 4 bases and J gave up 2 bases; unmatched junction bases: 4. CDR3 bases: TGTGCCAGCAGCCCGGGGGACAGGGGCAATCAGCCCCAGCATTTT. The encoded protein is CASSPGDRGNQPQHF.